The next 31 T cell receptor beta chains were all read from a single sample in a study of blood T cell repertoires in COVID-19. TCRdb keeps only in-frame clones here, not all; method: immunoSEQ multiplex PCR. The profile shows 150,000 to 200,000 clones, 88% of them singletons. Specimen: peripheral blood. The receptors shown here come from a human donor in a cohort sampled during active COVID-19.

This rearrangement joins TRBV5-1 to TRBJ2-2, with 10 positions matching TRBD2. J gave up 2 bases and V 4 bases, and 5 bases lay outside the gene matches. The CDR3 is made up of 16 amino acids. Germline assignment: CDR1 SGHRS and CDR2 YFSETQ. CDR3 residues: CASSVSGRVNTGELFF. CDR3 in DNA: TGCGCCAGCAGCGTCAGCGGGAGGGTCAACACCGGGGAGCTGTTTTTT.

This clone was recorded a few times. The V gene is TRBV6-6, the J gene TRBJ2-7, with 9 bases identical to TRBD2. This CDR3 has 17 residues. Germline V gives CDR1 MNHNY, CDR2 SVGAGI (reference sequence). The trim removed 5 bases at V and 2 bases at J, leaving 13 bases unmatched. Here the CDR3 DNA reads TGTGCCAGCAGTCGACAGGGTTCTAGCGGGGTCCCCTACGAGCAGTACTTC. Encoded protein: CASSRQGSSGVPYEQYF.

J is TRBJ1-5 and V is TRBV19; a weak D match, TRBD1 (6 bases). Germline V lookup: CDR1 LNHDA, CDR2 SQIVND (reference sequence). The V gene lost 5 bases and the J gene lost 2 bases, with 19 bases spanning the gap. This CDR3 has 17 amino acids. The CDR3: CASSASLGGHGNQPQHF. The CDR3, as DNA: TGTGCCAGTAGTGCCTCCTTAGGGGGTCATGGCAATCAGCCCCAGCATTTT.

The V and J genes are TRBV2 and TRBJ2-6, with D tentatively TRBD2 (5 bases). The CDR3 is made up of 16 amino acids. Germline values: CDR1 SNHLY, CDR2 FYNNEI. Trimming cost V 0 bases and J 0 bases, with 6 bases left between them. CDR3 residues: CASSEARASGANVLTF. CDR3 DNA: TGTGCCAGCAGTGAAGCGCGGGCCTCTGGGGCCAACGTCCTGACTTTC.

The rearrangement uses TRBV7-8 and TRBJ2-5; 8 bases fit TRBD2. J lost 5 bases, V lost 8 bases, and 10 bases had no gene match. CDR3 length: 14 residues. CDR1 and CDR2 (germline): SGHVS, FQNEAQ. The CDR3 nucleotides read TGTGCCAGCGTCTCGCGGGGGGCCGGGGAGACCCAGTACTTC. Translating gives CASVSRGAGETQYF.

Concerning this clone itself: Other DNA sequences of this sample code for an identical CDR3. The chain couples TRBV19 to TRBJ1-2, with 7 bases identical to TRBD1. The germline CDR1 and CDR2 sequences are LNHDA and SQIVND (reference sequence). The V gene end was trimmed by 1 base and the J gene end by 4 bases; junction bases not matched to a gene: 0. The CDR3 runs to 13 residues. In DNA form, the CDR3 reads TGTGCCAGTAGTATAGCAGGGGGCTATGGCTACACCTTC. Its translation is CASSIAGGYGYTF.

The rearrangement links TRBV11-2 to TRBJ2-7; 7 nucleotides match TRBD1. The J segment lost 4 bases and the V segment lost 3 bases, leaving 6 bases of the junction unmatched. The CDR3 length is 14 residues. CDR1 and CDR2 (germline): SGHAT, FQNNGV. The CDR3 loop reads CASSFSGTVYEQYF. The CDR3 DNA is TGTGCCAGCAGCTTCTCCGGGACAGTGTACGAGCAGTACTTC.

In its sample, this clone was seen a few times. V and J are TRBV6-2 or TRBV6-3 and TRBJ2-1; tentative D call: TRBD2 (5 bases). The V and J ends lost 3 bases and 8 bases respectively, with 11 bases between them. The CDR3 contains 13 residues. Germline V lookup: CDR1 MNHEY, CDR2 SVGEGT. CDR3 DNA sequence: TGTGCCAGCAGTTATCCTAGCAGCGATGAGCAGTTCTTC. Translation gives CASSYPSSDEQFF.

This chain joins TRBV7-2 and TRBJ2-1; TRBD2 agrees at 8 bases. There are 18 residues in the CDR3. The trim removed 5 bases at V and 11 bases at J, leaving 23 bases unmatched. The V gene's germline CDR1 is SGHTA and CDR2 FQGNSA. In DNA form, the CDR3 reads TGTGCCAGCAGCCTGGGGCCGCGCGGGGGGTCCGCCCCCAGGCAGCAGTTCTTC. Protein product: CASSLGPRGGSAPRQQFF.

J is TRBJ2-7 and V is TRBV10-3; 9 bases agree with TRBD2. This CDR3 spans 15 amino acids. J gave up 1 base and V 0 bases, and 1 base lay outside the gene matches. The germline gives CDR1 ENHRY, CDR2 SYGVKD. CDR3 DNA sequence: TGTGCCATCAGTGAGTCGGCGGGAGGGTCCTACGAGCAGTACTTC. Translated: CAISESAGGSYEQYF.

The rearrangement joins TRBV7-8 to TRBJ1-2; D not resolved. The ends were cut back, 1 base at V and 5 bases at J, with 11 bases in the middle. The CDR3 totals 14 residues. Germline-derived CDR1 and CDR2 are SGHVS and FQNEAQ. The chain's CDR3 is CASSLGGAPYGYTF. The CDR3 nucleotides read TGTGCCAGCAGCTTAGGGGGAGCTCCTTATGGCTACACCTTC.

The genes are TRBV9 and TRBJ2-1; 9 positions match TRBD2. Germline lookup yields CDR1 SGDLS and CDR2 YYNGEE. Trimming cost V 2 bases and J 8 bases; bases outside gene matches: 8. CDR3 length: 15 amino acids. The CDR3, as DNA: TGTGCCAGCAGCGTTAAGGGCGGGAGGGGCGATGAGCAGTTCTTC. The encoded protein is CASSVKGGRGDEQFF.

CDR3 amino acids: CASSLVDRGLNEQFF. CDR3 bases: TGCGCCAGCAGCTTGGTGGACAGGGGGCTCAATGAGCAGTTCTTC. The genes are TRBV5-1 and TRBJ2-1; 11 bases line up with TRBD1. This CDR3 is 15 amino acids long. Trimming removed 0 bases from V and 6 bases from J; junction bases left unmatched: 2. CDR1 SGHRS and CDR2 YFSETQ come from the germline V gene.

V and J are TRBV23-1 and TRBJ1-2, with D unclear. TRBV23-1 counts as an open reading frame of uncertain function. The V end lost 3 bases, the J end lost 0 bases, and 8 bases lay between the germline ends. This CDR3 is 14 amino acids long. CDR3 in amino acids: CASSHRMTNYGYTF. The CDR3 DNA sequence: TGCGCCAGCAGTCACAGGATGACTAACTATGGCTACACCTTC.

The rearrangement joins TRBV19 to TRBJ1-1; D may be TRBD1 (6 bases). The CDR3 runs to 16 residues. The V end lost 10 bases, the J end lost 1 base, and 22 bases lay between the germline ends. Germline V gene sequence: CDR1 LNHDA, CDR2 SQIVND (reference sequence). The CDR3 nucleotides read TGTGCCACTAAAAAGGAAGCGGGACACGCGAACACTGAAGCTTTCTTT. The encoded protein is CATKKEAGHANTEAFF.

The chain joins TRBV7-6 to TRBJ2-1, with TRBD1 matching 8 bases. The CDR3 sequence is 19 residues long. Germline CDR1 is SGHVS and CDR2 is FNYEAQ. J was trimmed by 6 bases and V by 4 bases; bases with no gene match: 20. The CDR3 sequence is CASSSSGGQGTGAPNEQFF. The CDR3 nucleotides are TGTGCCAGCAGCTCCTCCGGTGGACAGGGAACCGGGGCCCCCAATGAGCAGTTCTTC. Drawing the rest from reference TRBV7-6 and TRBJ2-1, the complete variable domain is GAGVSQSPRYKVTKRGQDVALRCDPISGHVSLYWYRQALGQGPEFLTYFNYEAQQDKSGLPNDRFSAERPEGSISTLTIQRTEQRDSAMYRCASSSSGGQGTGAPNEQFFGPGTRLTVL.

This sequence joins TRBV7-9 and TRBJ2-5, with 7 nucleotides matching TRBD1. CDR1 is SEHNR, CDR2 FQNEAQ, per germline (reference sequence). The V and J ends lost 5 bases and 4 bases, in that order; junction bases with no gene match: 10. This CDR3 is 15 amino acids long. The CDR3 is CASSTATGSRETQYF. The CDR3 nucleotides read TGTGCCAGCAGCACCGCGACAGGGTCTAGAGAGACCCAGTACTTC.

This chain uses TRBV4-2 with TRBJ2-7; 8 bases fit TRBD2. The CDR3 is 14 amino acids. Germline V CDR1 and CDR2: LGHNA, YNFKEQ. V lost 3 bases and J lost 2; bases outside the gene matches: 3. The CDR3 is CASSQAGRAYEQYF. For the CDR3, the DNA is TGTGCCAGCAGCCAGGCCGGGAGGGCCTACGAGCAGTACTTC.

The chain has TRBV3-1 (or the pseudogene TRBV3-2) and TRBJ1-1, with D hard to call. V shed 2 bases and J shed 7 bases, with 14 bases lying between them. The CDR3 runs 14 residues. Germline V gene sequence: CDR1 LGHDT, CDR2 YNNKEL (reference sequence). The DNA for the CDR3 is TGTGCCAGCAGCCAATCACTATCCGGGTTTGAAGCTTTCTTT. Translating it yields CASSQSLSGFEAFF.

V usage is TRBV18 and J usage is TRBJ1-2, with D possibly TRBD1 on 5 matching bases. V dropped 4 bases and J dropped 6 bases, with 9 bases sitting between them. This CDR3 has 12 residues. CDR1 and CDR2 (germline): KGHSH, LQKENI. The CDR3 loop is CASSQGVDGYTF. The CDR3 DNA reads as TGTGCCAGCTCACAAGGGGTGGATGGCTACACCTTC.

The chain links TRBV5-4 to TRBJ2-7; tentatively, D is TRBD2 (5 bases). Deletions cut 1 base from V and 0 bases from J, with 11 bases between. CDR3 size: 15 residues. Germline V gives CDR1 SGHNT, CDR2 YYREEE (reference sequence). DNA for the CDR3: TGTGCCAGCAGCTTGTGGGCAGCGGACTCCTACGAGCAGTACTTC. Amino acid sequence: CASSLWAADSYEQYF.

The J gene is TRBJ2-1, the V gene TRBV2; TRBD2 matches at 11 bases. The ends lost 5 bases at V and 2 bases at J; junction bases unmatched: 2. This CDR3 has 15 residues. CDR1 SNHLY and CDR2 FYNNEI come from the germline V gene. CDR3 protein: CASSLTSGAYNEQFF. Written as DNA, the CDR3 is TGTGCCAGCAGTTTGACTAGCGGGGCCTACAATGAGCAGTTCTTC.

The rearrangement links TRBV18 to TRBJ2-1; TRBD2 might be the D (6 bases). There are 17 residues in the CDR3. Trimming removed 5 bases from V and 2 bases from J, with 19 bases in between. Per the germline V gene, CDR1 is KGHSH and CDR2 is LQKENI. The CDR3 protein is CASSFALARYTYNEQFF. As DNA, the CDR3 is TGTGCCAGCTCATTCGCACTAGCCCGATACACCTACAATGAGCAGTTCTTC.

This chain uses TRBV12-3 or TRBV12-4 with TRBJ2-7; perhaps TRBD2 as D (7 bases). This CDR3 region has 12 residues. V lost 11 bases and J lost 6, with 17 bases in between. CDR3 residues: CASRGRGLEQYF. The CDR3 nucleotides read TGTGCCTCTCGGGGGCGGGGGCTCGAGCAGTACTTC.

V usage is TRBV7-2 and J usage is TRBJ1-1; 8 nucleotides align to TRBD1. After removal of 5 bases from V and 0 bases from J, the junction contained 5 bases not matched to a gene. The CDR3 is 15 residues long. Germline lookup yields CDR1 SGHTA and CDR2 FQGNSA. The CDR3 DNA reads as TGTGCCAGCAGCAAACGGGACAGGATGAACACTGAAGCTTTCTTT. It codes for CASSKRDRMNTEAFF.

This CDR3 reads CASSLVTGGQYEQYF. CDR3 coding DNA: TGCGCCAGCAGCTTGGTGACAGGGGGCCAGTACGAGCAGTACTTC. The chain employs TRBV5-1 and TRBJ2-7; 10 positions match TRBD1. V shed 0 bases and J 4 bases; nucleotides not matched to a gene: 4. Germline-derived CDR1 and CDR2 are SGHRS and YFSETQ. The CDR3 loop spans 15 amino acids.

This chain links TRBV5-1 with TRBJ1-5; 8 bases line up with TRBD1. V gave up 5 bases and J gave up 8 bases; unmatched junction bases: 6. This CDR3 spans 13 amino acids. The germline V gene encodes CDR1 SGHRS and CDR2 YFSETQ. The CDR3 region has the DNA TGCGCCAGCAGTCCACAGGGGGGGGAGCCCCAGCATTTT. Encoded protein: CASSPQGGEPQHF.

This clone was seen a single time. The chain joins TRBV5-4 to TRBJ1-4; 11 bases align to TRBD1. With 3 bases clipped from V and 4 bases from J, the junction kept 5 bases outside the gene matches. Germline lookup yields CDR1 SGHNT and CDR2 YYREEE (reference sequence). The CDR3 is 16 residues long. The CDR3 protein is CASSSGQGGNNEKLFF. The CDR3, as DNA: TGTGCCAGCAGCTCGGGACAGGGGGGTAATAATGAAAAACTGTTTTTT.

The chain has TRBV6-5 and TRBJ1-2; D is unresolved. From germline, CDR1 is MNHEY and CDR2 SVGAGI. With 5 bases removed from V and 8 bases from J, the gap between germline ends came to 15 bases. The length of the CDR3 is 13 residues. Here the CDR3 reads CASSNTASGGYTF. Written as DNA, the CDR3 is TGTGCCAGCAGTAATACAGCTTCGGGGGGCTACACCTTC.

This clone was observed at least ten times. Other nucleotide sequences in the sample specify the same CDR3. V gene TRBV5-4 combines with J gene TRBJ2-3; possibly TRBD2 for D (6 bases). The CDR3 has 15 residues. Deletions cut 0 bases from V and 0 bases from J, with 8 bases between. The germline CDR1 and CDR2 sequences are SGHNT and YYREEE (reference sequence). CDR3 sequence: CASSLGGVSTDTQYF. In nucleotides, the CDR3 is TGTGCCAGCAGCTTGGGGGGGGTTAGCACAGATACGCAGTATTTT.

This chain joins TRBV19 and TRBJ2-7; D is possibly TRBD2 (6 bases). In germline, CDR1 is LNHDA, CDR2 SQIVND (reference sequence). V was shortened by 1 base and J by 2 bases, with 12 bases between the two germline ends. This CDR3 spans 15 amino acids. In DNA, the CDR3 is TGTGCCAGTAGTATAGGACTAGTGGGTCCCTACGAGCAGTACTTC. This codes for CASSIGLVGPYEQYF.